Ten or more counts support the clone carrying this T cell receptor (beta chain). What it binds is not known. The source of the sample is a study of spatial heterogeneity in lung cancer. Each CDR3 protein is one row after TCRdb ran MiXCR on the 5' RACE reads. The table includes 3,600 or so distinct CDR3 sequences, over 7% detected once. The time point here: sample taken at primary tumor resection. Researchers sequenced whole RNA taken from tumor, nontumor lung or frozen PBMC without sorting. Study results and limitations: Tumor mutation count correlated with how many alpha and beta TCRs expanded intratumorally.

The receptor was isolated from a male donor with early-stage non-small cell lung cancer. The starting material was lung tumor tissue, obtained at surgery.

Here the CDR3 reads CATSTVPGQTLDGANVLTF. The CDR3 nucleotides read TGTGCCACCAGCACCGTTCCGGGACAGACGCTGGATGGGGCCAACGTCCTGACTTTC. The chain links TRBV15 to TRBJ2-6; 7 nucleotides line up with TRBD1. In germline, CDR1 is LNHNV, CDR2 YYDKDF (reference sequence). The CDR3 is 19 residues long. With V trimmed by 4 bases and J by 3 bases, 15 bases remained unmatched. Full variable domain (outside the CDR3, taken from reference TRBV15 and TRBJ2-6): DAMVIQNPRYQVTQFGKPVTLSCSQTLNHNVMYWYQQKSSQAPKLLFHYYDKDFNNEADTPDNFQSRRPNTSFCFLDIRSPGLGDTAMYLCATSTVPGQTLDGANVLTFGAGSRLTVL.